Following are 25 T cell receptor beta chains from one sample sequenced in a study of CD8+CD57+ T cells in acquired aplastic anemia (dated by TCRdb to the late 2010s). Sequencing was performed on an Illumina HiSeq 2000. TCR beta VDJ combination and CDR3 sequence profiling used genomic DNA as the template. The public reads were quality trimmed at Q25 with fastp and then assembled into clones with MiXCR by TCRdb, keeping productive beta chains. Here each entry gathers all rows of one CDR3 protein and keeps the most common genes and DNA. The sample data list about 220,000 distinct CDR3 sequences, and more than 45% of these were observed just once. In total, the top ten clones hold 7.8% of the sample. Expansion of CD8+CD57+ cells had been shown by flow cytometry in the patients chosen for sequencing. Specimen: sorted CD4+, CD8+, or CD8+CD57+ T cells (not recorded which) from PBMCs. The receptors come from a human donor with aplastic anemia.

This clonotype was seen repeatedly, ten times or more. This rearrangement joins TRBV29-1 to TRBJ2-5, with 7 bases aligning to TRBD2. Germline CDR1 reads SQVTM; CDR2 reads ANQGSEA. V dropped 3 bases and J dropped 1; count of bases not matched to a gene: 5. The CDR3 sequence is 14 residues long. The CDR3: CSVESPSGQETQYF. CDR3 in DNA: TGCAGCGTTGAGTCCCCTAGCGGCCAAGAGACCCAGTACTTC.

This clonotype has just one count. The rearrangement uses TRBV7-3 and TRBJ2-2; TRBD2 might be the D (6 bases). V was shortened by 2 bases and J by 3 bases, with 10 bases between the two germline ends. CDR3 size: 15 residues. CDR1 SGHTA and CDR2 FQGTGA come from the germline V gene. The DNA of the CDR3 is TGTGCCAGCAGCTTAGGGGGAGGTGACACCGGGGAGCTGTTTTTT. Its protein product is CASSLGGGDTGELFF.

At least ten counts were recorded for this clonotype. CDR3 loop: CASSLDRGKAYEQYF. The CDR3 DNA is TGCGCCAGCAGCTTGGACAGGGGGAAAGCCTACGAGCAGTACTTC. V is TRBV5-1 and J is TRBJ2-7; TRBD1 agrees at 8 bases. Per the germline V gene, CDR1 is SGHRS and CDR2 is YFSETQ. The CDR3 is 15 amino acids. The V and J ends lost 0 bases and 2 bases, in that order; junction bases with no gene match: 4.

The chain uses TRBV7-6 and TRBJ2-5, with D tentatively TRBD1 (8 bases). Trimming cost V 5 bases and J 2 bases, with 24 bases left between them. The V gene's germline CDR1 is SGHVS and CDR2 FNYEAQ. The CDR3 has 18 residues. The CDR3 sequence is CASSPGGYRGGTQETQYF. The CDR3 DNA is TGTGCCAGCAGCCCAGGTGGGTACAGGGGGGGAACTCAAGAGACCCAGTACTTC.

This clonotype was seen at least ten times. The CDR3 DNA reads as TGTGCCAGCAGAGCCGAGGCAGGGTTGAACACTGAAGCTTTCTTT. It is translated as CASRAEAGLNTEAFF. The gene calls are TRBV6-5 and TRBJ1-1; D possibly corresponds to TRBD1 (5 bases). The V gene lost 6 bases and the J gene lost 0 bases, with 14 bases spanning the gap. The CDR3 is 15 residues long. Germline assignment: CDR1 MNHEY and CDR2 SVGAGI.

J is TRBJ1-2 and V is TRBV7-9; unclear D gene. Between the trimmed V and J ends, which lost 8 bases and 4 bases, there was a span of 17 bases. The CDR3 totals 14 residues. Germline CDR1 SEHNR, CDR2 FQNEAQ (reference sequence). DNA of the CDR3: TGTGCCAGCGTACCCCCTTGGGCTGGCTATGGCTACACCTTC. Amino acids: CASVPPWAGYGYTF. Full variable domain (missing parts from reference TRBV7-9 and TRBJ1-2): DTGVSQNPRHKITKRGQNVTFRCDPISEHNRLYWYRQTLGQGPEFLTYFQNEAQLEKSRLLSDRFSAERPKGSFSTLEIQRTEQGDSAMYLCASVPPWAGYGYTFGSGTRLTVV.

This clonotype was observed once. This may be a read error, as it is one base from a much larger clone. The chain has TRBV6-1 and TRBJ2-7; unclear D gene. The V gene's germline CDR1 is MNHNS and CDR2 SASEGT. This CDR3 region has 13 residues. V was pared by 5 bases and J by 6 bases, with 14 bases between. The CDR3 here is CASSTSHLGEQYF. CDR3 nucleotides: TGTGCCAGCAGTACGAGCCATCTAGGCGAGCAGTACTTC.

This clonotype was seen repeatedly, ten times or more. The V and J genes are TRBV19 and TRBJ1-2; 7 bases fit TRBD1. The germline V gene encodes CDR1 LNHDA and CDR2 SQIVND (reference sequence). The ends lost 5 bases at V and 8 bases at J; junction bases unmatched: 5. The CDR3 covers 12 residues. The CDR3 DNA is TGTGCCAGTAGTCTCGACAGGGAGGGCTACACCTTC. Its protein product is CASSLDREGYTF.

This clonotype appeared many times. A much larger clone is a single base away; this may be a read error. The rearrangement links TRBV20-1 to TRBJ2-7; D may be TRBD2 (6 bases). Germline V gene sequence: CDR1 DFQATT, CDR2 SNEGSKA (reference sequence). This CDR3 contains 13 residues. Trimming removed 1 base at V and 3 bases at J, with 10 bases between. DNA of the CDR3: TGCAGTGCTAGAGGGACTACTGGCTACGAGCAGTACTTC. It yields the protein CSARGTTGYEQYF.

The rearrangement joins TRBV7-2 to TRBJ2-1; D gene unclear. The length of the CDR3 is 12 residues. V shed 2 bases and J shed 7 bases, with 6 bases lying between them. Germline CDR1 reads SGHTA; CDR2 reads FQGNSA. Written as DNA, the CDR3 is TGTGCCAGCAGCTTAATTGGAAATGAGCAGTTCTTC. Its protein is CASSLIGNEQFF.

The chain links TRBV2 to TRBJ1-6; 9 positions match TRBD1. V gave up 5 bases and J gave up 10 bases; unmatched junction bases: 6. Per germline, CDR1 SNHLY and CDR2 FYNNEI. The CDR3 length is 14 residues. CDR3: CASSLQGAKSPLHF. Written as DNA, the CDR3 is TGTGCCAGCAGTTTACAGGGGGCGAAGTCACCCCTCCACTTT.

This chain connects TRBV12-3 or TRBV12-4 to TRBJ2-7, with 8 positions matching TRBD2. J was trimmed by 3 bases and V by 5 bases; bases with no gene match: 9. CDR3 size: 15 residues. The CDR3 is CASSAGLAPYYEQYF. CDR3 DNA sequence: TGTGCCAGCAGTGCTGGACTAGCCCCCTACTACGAGCAGTACTTC.

A word on this clonotype: This could be a read error, since a much larger clone is one nucleotide away. This chain connects TRBV12-3 or TRBV12-4 to TRBJ2-7; D is tentatively TRBD1 or TRBD2 (5 bases each). The CDR3 covers 13 residues. Between the trimmed V and J ends, which lost 3 bases and 5 bases, there was a span of 11 bases. This CDR3 is CASSLGRIDEQYF. CDR3 sequence (DNA): TGTGCCAGCAGTTTGGGACGGATCGACGAGCAGTACTTC.

This chain connects TRBV2 to TRBJ1-2; D is unresolved. V was shortened by 0 bases and J by 8 bases, with 10 bases between the two germline ends. Germline V lookup: CDR1 SNHLY, CDR2 FYNNEI. This CDR3 is 13 amino acids long. The CDR3 sequence: CASSEAPHGGYTF. In DNA, the CDR3 is TGTGCCAGCAGTGAAGCACCTCATGGAGGCTACACCTTC.

V is TRBV19 and J is TRBJ2-2; D unclear. Between the trimmed V and J ends, which lost 6 bases and 3 bases, there was a span of 11 bases. Germline-derived CDR1 and CDR2 are LNHDA and SQIVND (reference sequence). This CDR3 has 14 amino acids. CDR3 nucleotide sequence: TGTGCCAGTAGCCAATATTCCTACACCGGGGAGCTGTTTTTT. Protein sequence: CASSQYSYTGELFF.

Many counts were recorded for this clonotype. The rearrangement uses TRBV7-9 and TRBJ2-7, with D possibly matching TRBD1 (5 bases). V was pared by 4 bases and J by 11 bases, with 15 bases between. The CDR3 is 12 amino acids. The germline CDR1 and CDR2 sequences are SEHNR and FQNEAQ (reference sequence). The CDR3 loop is CASSSRQPHKYF. Written as DNA, the CDR3 is TGTGCCAGCAGCTCCCGACAGCCCCACAAGTACTTC.

The sample holds one count of this clonotype. The chain joins TRBV6-1 to TRBJ2-7; tentative D call: TRBD1 (6 bases). Germline CDR1 is MNHNS and CDR2 is SASEGT. The V end lost 11 bases, the J end lost 6 bases, and 17 bases lay between the germline ends. This CDR3 contains 12 residues. CDR3 amino acids: CAPTSTGLEQYF. The CDR3 DNA is TGTGCCCCTACTAGTACAGGGCTCGAGCAGTACTTC.

The chain recombines TRBV5-1 with TRBJ2-1, with D possibly being TRBD2 (7 bases). This CDR3 is built from 15 residues. The V end was cut by 4 bases, the J end by 3 bases, with 14 bases between. Germline CDR1 SGHRS, CDR2 YFSETQ. CDR3 sequence: CASSQRGGGYNEQFF. The CDR3 region has the DNA TGCGCCAGCAGCCAGAGAGGGGGGGGCTACAATGAGCAGTTCTTC.

This clonotype has ten or more counts. The chain has TRBV10-1 and TRBJ2-1; D is undetermined. This CDR3 region has 14 residues. Between the trimmed V and J ends, which lost 3 bases and 7 bases, there was a span of 13 bases. CDR1 and CDR2 (germline): WNHNN, SYGVQD (reference sequence). CDR3 in DNA: TGCGCCAGCAGTGATAATTTCTGGAGAAATGAGCAGTTCTTC. Protein: CASSDNFWRNEQFF.

The chain uses TRBV20-1 and TRBJ2-7; D gene unclear. CDR3 length: 12 residues. Germline loops: CDR1 DFQATT, CDR2 SNEGSKA (reference sequence). Trimming left V 1 base short and J 6 bases short, with 10 bases between. CDR3 protein: CSARVGLSEQYF. In nucleotides, the CDR3 is TGCAGTGCTAGAGTTGGTCTGTCCGAGCAGTACTTC.

This clonotype was counted ten times or more. The CDR3: CASSLEEGTYNEQFF. The CDR3 DNA reads TGTGCCAGTAGCCTGGAGGAGGGTACCTACAATGAGCAGTTCTTC. The rearrangement links TRBV19 to TRBJ2-1, with a tentative D call TRBD2 (6 bases). The CDR3 contains 15 residues. The ends were cut back, 6 bases at V and 2 bases at J, with 14 bases in the middle. From germline, CDR1 is LNHDA and CDR2 SQIVND (reference sequence).

Ten or more counts support this clonotype. This chain connects TRBV7-8 to TRBJ2-7; no definite D call. Germline-derived CDR1 and CDR2 are SGHVS and FQNEAQ. The CDR3 runs to 16 residues. The V end lost 4 bases, the J end lost 5 bases, and 21 bases lay between the germline ends. The CDR3 here is CASSSGFSPSGHEQYF. The CDR3 DNA reads TGTGCCAGCAGCTCTGGCTTCAGTCCTTCTGGCCACGAGCAGTACTTC.

The rearrangement uses TRBV3-1 and TRBJ2-5; no clear D gene. Germline V gives CDR1 LGHDT, CDR2 YNNKEL (reference sequence). This CDR3 spans 14 amino acids. Trimming removed 1 base at V and 0 bases at J, with 6 bases between. CDR3 residues: CASSQVTNQETQYF. DNA for the CDR3: TGTGCCAGCAGCCAAGTTACCAACCAAGAGACCCAGTACTTC.

This clonotype was detected only a few times. This sequence joins TRBV2 and TRBJ2-7, with D perhaps TRBD2 (5 bases). The CDR3 extends over 13 amino acids. Germline CDR1 is SNHLY and CDR2 is FYNNEI. With 5 bases removed from V and 5 bases from J, the gap between germline ends came to 13 bases. The CDR3 sequence: CASSSRGIDEQYF. The CDR3 nucleotides are TGTGCCAGCAGTAGCCGGGGTATCGACGAGCAGTACTTC.

The chain uses TRBV14 and TRBJ2-3; 7 nucleotides match TRBD2. The germline V gene has CDR1 SGHDN and CDR2 FVKESK. This CDR3 region has 19 residues. The junction had 19 bases not matched to a gene; V was cut back by 4 bases and J by 3 bases. The CDR3 DNA is TGTGCCAGCAGCCCCCGACCGGGAACAAGGGAGGGAGAGACAGATACGCAGTATTTT. It codes for CASSPRPGTREGETDTQYF.